Listed here are 28 T cell receptor beta chains from one sample, sequenced in a study of shared T cell receptors in the human thymus. TCRdb's table, derived via immunoSEQ multiplex PCR, lists solely in-frame clones and lacks some. The table lists about 660,000 clones, 80% to 90% of them singletons. This sample also belongs to another study, concerning human thymus T cells.

Sequencing input: thymocytes. Receptor source: a boy under two years old with a congenital heart defect.

V usage is TRBV29-1 and J usage is TRBJ2-2; maybe TRBD1 (5 bases). The germline V gene encodes CDR1 SQVTM and CDR2 ANQGSEA. The length of the CDR3 is 13 residues. CDR3 amino acids: CSDLTENTGELFF. CDR3 bases: TGCAGTGACTTGACAGAGAACACCGGGGAGCTGTTTTTT.

CDR3 protein: CATSRNEGGLSHEQYF. CDR3 coding DNA: TGTGCCACCAGCAGGAATGAGGGCGGCCTTTCCCACGAGCAGTACTTC. The chain has TRBV15 and TRBJ2-5; tentatively, D is TRBD2 (5 bases). The DNA end favors TRBJ2-7, so the J call may be wrong. Germline-derived CDR1 and CDR2 are LNHNV and YYDKDF (reference sequence). The CDR3 is 16 residues long.

This sequence joins TRBV19 and TRBJ2-1, with D possibly matching TRBD2 (6 bases). Per the germline V gene, CDR1 is LNHDA and CDR2 is SQIVND (reference sequence). This CDR3 is 15 amino acids long. V lost 1 base and J lost 3, with 10 bases in between. Written as DNA, the CDR3 is TGTGCCAGTAGTATAGCCGGGGGAAGCTACAATGAGCAGTTCTTC. It translates to CASSIAGGSYNEQFF.

This clone is a singleton in its sample. The chain is built from TRBV4-1 and TRBJ2-5; D uncertain. From germline, CDR1 is MGHRA and CDR2 YSYEKL. This CDR3 contains 15 residues. Between the trimmed V and J ends, which lost 4 bases and 2 bases, there was a span of 14 bases. CDR3 DNA: TGCGCCAGCAGCCGCCACATACAGCAACAAGAGACCCAGTACTTC. Its translation: CASSRHIQQQETQYF.

This clone was counted once. The chain has TRBV27 and TRBJ1-2; D gene uncertain. This CDR3 has 17 amino acids. Trimming took off 5 bases at V and 2 bases at J, with 21 bases between the two ends. Germline CDR1 MNHEY, CDR2 SMNVEV (reference sequence). The chain's CDR3 is CASSPLWRATENYGYTF. The CDR3, as DNA: TGTGCCAGCAGTCCCTTATGGAGGGCCACCGAGAACTATGGCTACACCTTC.

Written as DNA, the CDR3 is TGTGCCAGCAGTGACCCCGACAGGGCTACCTACAATGAGCAGTTCTTC. Its protein product is CASSDPDRATYNEQFF. The V and J genes are TRBV2 and TRBJ2-1; 7 bases line up with TRBD1. V was pared by 3 bases and J by 2 bases, with 7 bases of the junction left unmatched. Per germline, CDR1 SNHLY and CDR2 FYNNEI. CDR3 length: 16 amino acids. The full variable domain, with the rest looked up from reference TRBV2 and TRBJ2-1, is EPEVTQTPSHQVTQMGQEVILRCVPISNHLYFYWYRQILGQKVEFLVSFYNNEISEKSEIFDDQFSVERPDGSNFTLKIRSTKLEDSAMYFCASSDPDRATYNEQFFGPGTRLTVL.

V usage is TRBV19 and J usage is TRBJ2-1; 9 bases match TRBD1. Trimming cost V 7 bases and J 5 bases; bases outside gene matches: 9. CDR3 length: 15 residues. Germline CDR1 LNHDA, CDR2 SQIVND (reference sequence). The CDR3 sequence is CASNKLRDRDNEQFF. In nucleotides, the CDR3 is TGTGCCAGTAATAAACTCCGGGACAGGGACAATGAGCAGTTCTTC.

The chain joins TRBV5-1 to TRBJ1-5; no definite D call. The CDR3 is made up of 13 amino acids. V shed 4 bases and J shed 0 bases, with 5 bases lying between them. The V gene's germline CDR1 is SGHRS and CDR2 YFSETQ. The CDR3 coding sequence is TGCGCCAGCAGCGCCGGTAGCAATCAGCCCCAGCATTTT. As protein: CASSAGSNQPQHF.

The J gene is TRBJ1-1, the V gene TRBV15; D remains unclear. Trimming took 1 base from V and 4 from J, leaving 10 bases between them. Germline values: CDR1 LNHNV, CDR2 YYDKDF (reference sequence). The CDR3 has 14 residues. CDR3: CATSRVECGTEAFF. The CDR3 DNA follows: TGTGCCACCAGCAGAGTTGAGTGTGGCACTGAAGCTTTCTTT.

The chain combines TRBV15 with TRBJ2-7, with a tentative D call TRBD1 (5 bases). The CDR3 length is 17 residues. The V end lost 0 bases, the J end lost 4 bases, and 19 bases lay between the germline ends. CDR1 is LNHNV and CDR2 is YYDKDF in the germline V gene (reference sequence). CDR3 sequence: CATSRDSTGHFGYEQYF. The CDR3 DNA follows: TGTGCCACCAGCAGAGATAGTACAGGACATTTTGGATACGAGCAGTACTTC. Full variable domain (outside the CDR3, taken from reference TRBV15 and TRBJ2-7): DAMVIQNPRYQVTQFGKPVTLSCSQTLNHNVMYWYQQKSSQAPKLLFHYYDKDFNNEADTPDNFQSRRPNTSFCFLDIRSPGLGDTAMYLCATSRDSTGHFGYEQYFGPGTRLTVT.

The chain joins TRBV2 to TRBJ2-7; TRBD1 matches at 7 bases. CDR1 is SNHLY, CDR2 FYNNEI, per germline. CDR3 length: 14 amino acids. With 7 bases clipped from V and 4 bases from J, the junction kept 10 bases outside the gene matches. The CDR3 coding sequence is TGTGCCAGCAAAGAGGGACAGAGATTTTACGAGCAGTACTTC. The encoded protein is CASKEGQRFYEQYF. Complete variable domain (other parts from reference TRBV2 and TRBJ2-7): EPEVTQTPSHQVTQMGQEVILRCVPISNHLYFYWYRQILGQKVEFLVSFYNNEISEKSEIFDDQFSVERPDGSNFTLKIRSTKLEDSAMYFCASKEGQRFYEQYFGPGTRLTVT.

The V gene is TRBV5-1, the J gene TRBJ2-7; D remains unclear. The length of the CDR3 is 14 residues. Trimming removed 4 bases from V and 0 bases from J, with 11 bases in between. The germline gives CDR1 SGHRS, CDR2 YFSETQ. This CDR3 reads CASSRAHFSYEQYF. The CDR3 region has the DNA TGCGCCAGCAGCCGCGCGCACTTCTCCTACGAGCAGTACTTC.

The rearrangement uses TRBV5-6 and TRBJ2-7; TRBD1 matches 10 bases. The CDR3 runs to 15 residues. Germline CDR1 and CDR2: SGHDT and YYEEEE. With V trimmed by 4 bases and J by 4 bases, 8 bases remained unmatched. DNA of the CDR3: TGTGCCAGCAGCGCCACCGGGACAGGGGAGTACGAGCAGTACTTC. Amino acid sequence: CASSATGTGEYEQYF.

The chain is built from TRBV5-1 and TRBJ1-1; 10 positions agree with TRBD1. This CDR3 is 14 amino acids long. The V gene's germline CDR1 is SGHRS and CDR2 YFSETQ. V was clipped by 4 bases and J by 4 bases; unmatched bases: 4. In DNA form, the CDR3 reads TGCGCCAGCAGCCCGGACAGGGGGGTCACTGAAGCTTTCTTT. The encoded protein is CASSPDRGVTEAFF.

This CDR3 reads CASSEELIGDRQRCSTDTQYF. CDR3 in DNA: TGTGCCAGCAGTGAAGAGCTAATCGGGGACAGACAACGTTGTAGCACAGATACGCAGTATTTT. This chain joins TRBV2 and TRBJ2-3, with TRBD1 matching 7 bases. V shed 1 base, J shed 0 bases, and the junction held 19 bases outside the gene matches. The CDR3 has 21 amino acids. Germline CDR1 is SNHLY and CDR2 is FYNNEI.

The gene calls are TRBV18 and TRBJ2-5, with 12 bases fitting TRBD2. Germline trimming cut 4 bases from V and 1 base from J; bases unmatched to any gene: 16. Germline CDR1 and CDR2: KGHSH and LQKENI. This CDR3 has 20 amino acids. The CDR3 here is CASSQTTGLAGFSSQETQYF. As DNA, the CDR3 is TGTGCCAGCTCACAGACAACCGGACTAGCGGGATTCAGTTCCCAAGAGACCCAGTACTTC.

The genes are TRBV5-1 and TRBJ1-1; possible D gene TRBD1, 5 bases. The CDR3 covers 14 residues. The germline V gene encodes CDR1 SGHRS and CDR2 YFSETQ. V was shortened by 0 bases and J by 1 base, with 7 bases between the two germline ends. The CDR3 nucleotides are TGCGCCAGCAGCTTGGTTAGGGGGAACACTGAAGCTTTCTTT. Amino acid sequence: CASSLVRGNTEAFF.

The V gene is TRBV27, the J gene TRBJ2-3, with 7 nucleotides matching TRBD2. V trimming: 5 bases; J trimming: 6 bases; junction bases outside the gene matches: 17. There are 17 residues in the CDR3. Germline lookup yields CDR1 MNHEY and CDR2 SMNVEV (reference sequence). CDR3 sequence reads: CASSPCGSTKTRDTQYF. CDR3 in DNA: TGTGCCAGCAGTCCATGCGGGAGTACCAAAACAAGGGATACGCAGTATTTT.

The chain has TRBV30 and TRBJ2-1; 7 bases line up with TRBD1. The CDR3 is made up of 14 amino acids. J was trimmed by 0 bases and V by 4 bases; bases with no gene match: 3. Germline assignment: CDR1 GTSNPN and CDR2 SVGIG (reference sequence). The CDR3 nucleotides read TGTGCCTGGATTCCAGGGGGCTCCTACAATGAGCAGTTCTTC. Protein product: CAWIPGGSYNEQFF.

This chain uses TRBV27 with TRBJ2-3; 7 bases map to TRBD2. The CDR3 spans 18 residues. Trimming at V came to 2 bases and at J to 1 base, leaving 12 bases not matched to a gene. CDR1 and CDR2 (germline): MNHEY, SMNVEV (reference sequence). The chain's CDR3 is CASSLSWGGEGRTDTQYF. In DNA, the CDR3 is TGTGCCAGCAGTTTAAGCTGGGGCGGGGAGGGACGCACAGATACGCAGTATTTT.

This clone occurred once. The CDR3 DNA sequence: TGTGCCATCGGAGACAGGGGAGAGACCCAGTACTTC. Protein product: CAIGDRGETQYF. The V and J genes are TRBV10-3 and TRBJ2-5, with TRBD1 matching 8 bases. From germline, CDR1 is ENHRY and CDR2 SYGVKD. V gave up 8 bases and J gave up 4 bases; unmatched junction bases: 3. The CDR3 loop spans 12 amino acids.

The chain employs TRBV6-6 and TRBJ2-1; D possibly corresponds to TRBD2 (5 bases). In germline, CDR1 is MNHNY, CDR2 SVGAGI (reference sequence). The CDR3 runs to 11 residues. V lost 6 bases, J lost 5 bases, and 5 bases lay in between. For the CDR3, the DNA is TGTGCCAGCAGAGCGGACAATGAGCAGTTCTTC. It codes for CASRADNEQFF.

This clone turned up a few times. For the CDR3, the DNA is TGTGCCAGCAGCCCTCAGCCTGGACAGAATCAGCCCCAGCATTTT. Translated: CASSPQPGQNQPQHF. The chain uses TRBV7-2 and TRBJ1-5; possible D gene TRBD1, 6 bases. The CDR3 is 15 amino acids. The V gene's germline CDR1 is SGHTA and CDR2 FQGNSA. Trimming pared 5 bases from V and 4 bases from J, leaving 15 bases between.

V gene TRBV27 combines with J gene TRBJ1-1; 8 bases fit TRBD1. J was trimmed by 0 bases and V by 5 bases; bases with no gene match: 26. The CDR3 runs to 22 residues. Per germline, CDR1 MNHEY and CDR2 SMNVEV (reference sequence). The CDR3 is CASSPKDGVSRDRSLMNTEAFF. The CDR3 DNA reads as TGTGCCAGCAGTCCTAAAGACGGAGTATCTCGGGACAGGTCTTTAATGAACACTGAAGCTTTCTTT.

The V and J genes are TRBV2 and TRBJ2-1; no clear D. CDR3 length: 15 residues. V lost 4 bases to trimming and J lost 0 bases, with 10 bases between them. CDR1 is SNHLY, CDR2 FYNNEI, per germline. The CDR3 loop is CASSADTSSYNEQFF. CDR3 DNA: TGTGCCAGCAGTGCAGACACCAGCTCCTACAATGAGCAGTTCTTC.

The V call is TRBV10-3, the J call TRBJ2-5; the D is unclear. CDR1 is ENHRY and CDR2 is SYGVKD in the germline V gene. CDR3 length: 13 amino acids. V lost 3 bases and J 5 bases, leaving 10 bases between the germline ends. The CDR3 here is CAISDSVEETQYF. CDR3 sequence (DNA): TGTGCCATCAGTGATTCAGTGGAGGAGACCCAGTACTTC.

The V and J genes are TRBV14 and TRBJ2-1; TRBD2 agrees at 12 bases. Germline V gives CDR1 SGHDN, CDR2 FVKESK. Trimming removed 0 bases from V and 0 bases from J; junction bases left unmatched: 12. This CDR3 has 21 amino acids. This chain's CDR3 is CASSQDNGLAGGPFSYNEQFF. The DNA of the CDR3 is TGTGCCAGCAGCCAAGATAACGGGCTAGCGGGAGGGCCCTTCTCCTACAATGAGCAGTTCTTC.

This clone appeared once. J is TRBJ1-2 and V is TRBV28; possibly TRBD1 for D (5 bases). V was trimmed by 1 base and J by 6 bases, leaving 12 bases between them. Germline-derived CDR1 and CDR2 are MDHEN and SYDVKM. The CDR3 length is 14 residues. DNA for the CDR3: TGTGCCAGCAGTTTATACGGGGCGGGGAATGGCTACACCTTC. This codes for CASSLYGAGNGYTF.